This T cell receptor (beta chain) came from a study of T cell changes during pregnancy in multiple sclerosis. V lost 3 bases and J lost 0, with 2 bases in between. The CDR3 has 11 residues. Germline V gene sequence: CDR1 SQVTM, CDR2 ANQGSEA. Sequencing used immunoSEQ multiplex PCR; TCRdb keeps in-frame clones, though not all of them. The sample contains 55,000 to 75,000 clones, approximately 93% of which appear only once. This receptor was identified in a female donor with multiple sclerosis, enrolled in a pregnancy study. The chain couples TRBV29-1 to TRBJ1-2, with unresolved D. The specimen was CD8+ T cells from peripheral blood mononuclear cells, collected in the second trimester of pregnancy. CDR3 region: CSVDSNYGYTF. In DNA, the CDR3 is TGCAGCGTTGACTCTAACTATGGCTACACCTTC.